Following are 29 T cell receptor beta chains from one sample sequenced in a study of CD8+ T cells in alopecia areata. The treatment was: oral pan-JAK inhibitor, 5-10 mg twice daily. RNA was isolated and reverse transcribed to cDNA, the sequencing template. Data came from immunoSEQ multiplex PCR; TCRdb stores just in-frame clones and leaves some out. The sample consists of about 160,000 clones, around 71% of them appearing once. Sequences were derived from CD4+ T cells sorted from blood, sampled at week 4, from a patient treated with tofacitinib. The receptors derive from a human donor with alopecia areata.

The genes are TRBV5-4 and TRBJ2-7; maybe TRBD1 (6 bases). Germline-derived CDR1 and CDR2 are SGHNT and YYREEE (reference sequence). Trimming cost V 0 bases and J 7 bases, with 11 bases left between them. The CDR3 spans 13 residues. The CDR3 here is CASSLDRAREQYF. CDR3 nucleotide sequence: TGTGCCAGCAGCTTGGACAGGGCCAGGGAGCAGTACTTC.

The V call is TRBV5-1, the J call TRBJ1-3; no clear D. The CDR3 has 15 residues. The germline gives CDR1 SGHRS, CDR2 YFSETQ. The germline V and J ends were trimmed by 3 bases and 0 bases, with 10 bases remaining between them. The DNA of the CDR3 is TGCGCCAGCAGCTATGATCCTCCCTCTGGAAACACCATATATTTT. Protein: CASSYDPPSGNTIYF.

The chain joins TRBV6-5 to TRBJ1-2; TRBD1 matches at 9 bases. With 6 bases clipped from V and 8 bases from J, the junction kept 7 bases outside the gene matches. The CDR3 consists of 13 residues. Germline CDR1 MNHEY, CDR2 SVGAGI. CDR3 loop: CASRKGQGNGYTF. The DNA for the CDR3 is TGTGCCAGCAGAAAGGGACAGGGAAACGGCTACACCTTC.

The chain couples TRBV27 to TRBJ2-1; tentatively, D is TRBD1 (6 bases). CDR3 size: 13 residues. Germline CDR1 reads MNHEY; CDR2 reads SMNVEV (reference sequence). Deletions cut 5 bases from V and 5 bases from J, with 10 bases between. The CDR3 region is CASSQDSDNEQFF. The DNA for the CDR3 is TGTGCCAGCAGTCAGGACAGTGACAATGAGCAGTTCTTC.

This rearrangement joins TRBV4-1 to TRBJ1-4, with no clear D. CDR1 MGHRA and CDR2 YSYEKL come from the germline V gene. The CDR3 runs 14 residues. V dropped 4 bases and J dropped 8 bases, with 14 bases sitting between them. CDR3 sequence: CASSPRQGGEKLFF. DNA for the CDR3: TGCGCCAGCAGCCCCCGACAAGGAGGCGAAAAACTGTTTTTT.

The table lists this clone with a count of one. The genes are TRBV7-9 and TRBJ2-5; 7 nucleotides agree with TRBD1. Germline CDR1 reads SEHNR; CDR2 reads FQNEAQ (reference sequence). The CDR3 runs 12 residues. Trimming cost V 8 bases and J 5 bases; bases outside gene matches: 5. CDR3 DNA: TGTGCCAGCCTAGGGACAGTGGAGACCCAGTACTTC. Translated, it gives CASLGTVETQYF.

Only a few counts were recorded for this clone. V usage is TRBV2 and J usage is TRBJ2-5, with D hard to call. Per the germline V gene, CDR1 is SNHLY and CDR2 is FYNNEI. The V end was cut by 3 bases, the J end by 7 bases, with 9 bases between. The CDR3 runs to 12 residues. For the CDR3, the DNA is TGTGCCAGCAGTGACTCGTGGGGGACCCAGTACTTC. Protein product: CASSDSWGTQYF. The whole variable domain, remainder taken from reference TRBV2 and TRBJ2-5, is EPEVTQTPSHQVTQMGQEVILRCVPISNHLYFYWYRQILGQKVEFLVSFYNNEISEKSEIFDDQFSVERPDGSNFTLKIRSTKLEDSAMYFCASSDSWGTQYFGPGTRLLVL.

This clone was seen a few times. The CDR3 DNA sequence: TGTGCCAGCAGCTTAGACCAGGGCGGCGGCCAGCCCCAGCATTTT. Its translation: CASSLDQGGGQPQHF. The chain joins TRBV7-2 to TRBJ1-5; a weak D match, TRBD1 (5 bases). The length of the CDR3 is 15 residues. V dropped 1 base and J dropped 7 bases, with 14 bases sitting between them. Germline-derived CDR1 and CDR2 are SGHTA and FQGNSA.

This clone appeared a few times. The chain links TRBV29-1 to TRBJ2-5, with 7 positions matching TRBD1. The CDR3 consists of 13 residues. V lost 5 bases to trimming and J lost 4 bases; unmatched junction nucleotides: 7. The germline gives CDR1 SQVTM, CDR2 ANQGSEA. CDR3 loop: CSVQKGAVETQYF. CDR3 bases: TGCAGCGTTCAAAAGGGGGCCGTAGAGACCCAGTACTTC.

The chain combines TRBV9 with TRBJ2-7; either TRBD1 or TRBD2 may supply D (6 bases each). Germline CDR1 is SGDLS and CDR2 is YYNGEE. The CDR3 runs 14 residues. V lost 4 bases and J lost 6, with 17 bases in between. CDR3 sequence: CASSPPRGLGEQYF. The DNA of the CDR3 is TGTGCCAGCAGCCCTCCCCGGGGGCTCGGCGAGCAGTACTTC.

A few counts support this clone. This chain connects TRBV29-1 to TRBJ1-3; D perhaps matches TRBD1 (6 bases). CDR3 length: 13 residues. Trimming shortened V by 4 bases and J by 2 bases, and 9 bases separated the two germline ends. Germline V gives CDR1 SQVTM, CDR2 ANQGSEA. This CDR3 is CSVGQEAGNTIYF. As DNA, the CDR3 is TGCAGCGTTGGACAGGAGGCTGGAAACACCATATATTTT.

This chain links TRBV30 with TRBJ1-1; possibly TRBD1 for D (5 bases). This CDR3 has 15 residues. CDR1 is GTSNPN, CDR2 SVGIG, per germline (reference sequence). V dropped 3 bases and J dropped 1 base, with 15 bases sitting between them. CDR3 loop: CAWRSLGRQNTEAFF. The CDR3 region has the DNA TGTGCCTGGAGGTCCTTGGGACGACAGAACACTGAAGCTTTCTTT.

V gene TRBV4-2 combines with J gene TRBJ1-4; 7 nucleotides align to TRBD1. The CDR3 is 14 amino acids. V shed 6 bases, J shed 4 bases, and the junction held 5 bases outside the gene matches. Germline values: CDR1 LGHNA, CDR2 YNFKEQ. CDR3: CASSMGQFNEKLFF. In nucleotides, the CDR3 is TGTGCCAGCAGTATGGGACAGTTTAATGAAAAACTGTTTTTT.

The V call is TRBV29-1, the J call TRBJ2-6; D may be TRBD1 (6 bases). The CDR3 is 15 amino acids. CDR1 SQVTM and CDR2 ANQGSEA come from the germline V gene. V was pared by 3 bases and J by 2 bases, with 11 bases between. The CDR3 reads CSVEGAGTGANVLTF. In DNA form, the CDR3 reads TGCAGCGTTGAGGGGGCAGGTACTGGGGCCAACGTCCTGACTTTC. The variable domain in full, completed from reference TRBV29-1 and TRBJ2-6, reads SAVISQKPSRDICQRGTSLTIQCQVDSQVTMMFWYRQQPGQSLTLIATANQGSEATYESGFVIDKFPISRPNLTFSTLTVSNMSPEDSSIYLCSVEGAGTGANVLTFGAGSRLTVL.

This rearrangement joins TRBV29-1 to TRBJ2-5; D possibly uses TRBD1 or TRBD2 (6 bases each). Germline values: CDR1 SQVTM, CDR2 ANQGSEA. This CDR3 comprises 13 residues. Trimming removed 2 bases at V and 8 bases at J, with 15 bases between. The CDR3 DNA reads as TGCAGCGTTGAAAGGGGGGTGGCCAGCACCCAGTACTTC. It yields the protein CSVERGVASTQYF.

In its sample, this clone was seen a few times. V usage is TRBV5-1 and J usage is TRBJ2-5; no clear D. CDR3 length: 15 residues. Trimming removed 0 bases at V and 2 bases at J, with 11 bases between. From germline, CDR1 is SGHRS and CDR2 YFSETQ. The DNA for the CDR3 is TGCGCCAGCAGCTTGGTGTCAGCCCCTCAAGAGACCCAGTACTTC. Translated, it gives CASSLVSAPQETQYF.

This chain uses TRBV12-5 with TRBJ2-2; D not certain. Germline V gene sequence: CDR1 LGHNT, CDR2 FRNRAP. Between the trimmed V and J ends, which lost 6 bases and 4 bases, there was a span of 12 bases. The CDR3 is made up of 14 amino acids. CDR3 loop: CASGHDGSTGELFF. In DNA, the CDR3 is TGTGCTAGTGGGCATGATGGGTCCACCGGGGAGCTGTTTTTT.

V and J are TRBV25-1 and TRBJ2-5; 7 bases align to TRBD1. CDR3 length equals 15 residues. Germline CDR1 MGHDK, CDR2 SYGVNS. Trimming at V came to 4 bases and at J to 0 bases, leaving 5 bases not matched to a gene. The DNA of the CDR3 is TGTGCCAGCAGTGGGGACAGAGAGTACCAAGAGACCCAGTACTTC. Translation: CASSGDREYQETQYF. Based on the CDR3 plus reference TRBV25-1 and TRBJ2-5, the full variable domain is EADIYQTPRYLVIGTGKKITLECSQTMGHDKMYWYQQDPGMELHLIHYSYGVNSTEKGDLSSESTVSRIRTEHFPLTLESARPSHTSQYLCASSGDREYQETQYFGPGTRLLVL.

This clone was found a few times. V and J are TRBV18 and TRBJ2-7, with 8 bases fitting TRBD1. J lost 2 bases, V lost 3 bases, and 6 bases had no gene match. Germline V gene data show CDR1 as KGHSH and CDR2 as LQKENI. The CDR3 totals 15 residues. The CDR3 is CASSPPGQVTYEQYF. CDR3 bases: TGTGCCAGCTCACCTCCGGGACAGGTAACCTACGAGCAGTACTTC.

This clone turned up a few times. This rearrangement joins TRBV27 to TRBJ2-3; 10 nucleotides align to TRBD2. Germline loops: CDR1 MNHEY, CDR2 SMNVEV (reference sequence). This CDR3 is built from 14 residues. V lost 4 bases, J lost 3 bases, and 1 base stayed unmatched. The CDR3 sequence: CASSYSGGTDTQYF. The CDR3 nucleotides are TGTGCCAGCAGTTATAGCGGGGGGACAGATACGCAGTATTTT.

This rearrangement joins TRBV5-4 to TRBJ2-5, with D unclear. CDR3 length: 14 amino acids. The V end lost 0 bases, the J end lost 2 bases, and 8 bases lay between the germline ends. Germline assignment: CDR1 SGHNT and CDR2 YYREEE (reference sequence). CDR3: CASSLVAKQETQYF. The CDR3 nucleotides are TGTGCCAGCAGCTTGGTCGCCAAACAAGAGACCCAGTACTTC.

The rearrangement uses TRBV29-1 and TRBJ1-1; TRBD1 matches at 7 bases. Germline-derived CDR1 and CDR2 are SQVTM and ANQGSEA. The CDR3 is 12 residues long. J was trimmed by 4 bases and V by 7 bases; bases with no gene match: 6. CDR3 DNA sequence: TGCAGCGGGAAGACAGGGCTCACTGAAGCTTTCTTT. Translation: CSGKTGLTEAFF.

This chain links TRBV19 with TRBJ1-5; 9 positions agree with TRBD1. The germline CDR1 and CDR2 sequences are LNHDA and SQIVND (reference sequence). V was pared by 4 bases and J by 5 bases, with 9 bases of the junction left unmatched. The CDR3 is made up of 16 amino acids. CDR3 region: CASSTSPGQGHQPQHF. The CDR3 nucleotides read TGTGCCAGTAGTACATCACCGGGACAGGGCCATCAGCCCCAGCATTTT.

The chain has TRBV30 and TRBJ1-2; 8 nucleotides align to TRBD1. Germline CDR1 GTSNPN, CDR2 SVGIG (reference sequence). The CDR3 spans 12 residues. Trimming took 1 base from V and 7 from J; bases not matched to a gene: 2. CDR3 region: CAWSDRGFGYTF. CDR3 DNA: TGTGCCTGGAGTGACAGGGGGTTTGGCTACACCTTC.

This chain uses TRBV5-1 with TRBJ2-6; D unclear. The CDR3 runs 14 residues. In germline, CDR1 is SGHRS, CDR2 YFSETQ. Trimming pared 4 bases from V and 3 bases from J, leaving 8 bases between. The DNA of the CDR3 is TGCGCCAGCAGCGCTCAGATTGGGGCCAACGTCCTGACTTTC. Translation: CASSAQIGANVLTF.

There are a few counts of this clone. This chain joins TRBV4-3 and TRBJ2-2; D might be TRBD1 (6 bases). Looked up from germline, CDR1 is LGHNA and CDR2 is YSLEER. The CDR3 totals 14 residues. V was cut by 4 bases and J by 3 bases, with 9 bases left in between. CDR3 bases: TGCGCCAGCAGCCGGGACACCTACACCGGGGAGCTGTTTTTT. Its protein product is CASSRDTYTGELFF.

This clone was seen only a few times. CDR3 sequence (DNA): TGTGCCAGCAGCCAAGGGACGTATCAGCCCCAGCATTTT. It encodes CASSQGTYQPQHF. This sequence joins TRBV14 and TRBJ1-5; no firm D call. This CDR3 has 13 residues. V lost 1 base, J lost 5 bases, and 6 bases lay in between. The germline CDR1 and CDR2 sequences are SGHDN and FVKESK.

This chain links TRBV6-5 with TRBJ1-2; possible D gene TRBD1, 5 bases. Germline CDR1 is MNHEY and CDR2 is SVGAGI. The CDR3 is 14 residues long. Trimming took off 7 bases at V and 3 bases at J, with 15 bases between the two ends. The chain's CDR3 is CASKSGAPHYGYTF. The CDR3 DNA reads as TGTGCCAGCAAGAGCGGGGCCCCACACTATGGCTACACCTTC.

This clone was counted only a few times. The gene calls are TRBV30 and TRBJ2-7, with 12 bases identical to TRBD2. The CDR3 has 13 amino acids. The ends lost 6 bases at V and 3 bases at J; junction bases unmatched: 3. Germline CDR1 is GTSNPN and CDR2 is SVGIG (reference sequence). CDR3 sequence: CACGLAGSYEQYF. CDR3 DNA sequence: TGTGCCTGCGGACTAGCGGGGAGCTACGAGCAGTACTTC.